Listed below are T cell receptor beta chains from one sample, sequenced in a study of blood T cells in healthy people across ages. Using its own MiXCR run on the 5' RACE reads, TCRdb lists one record per CDR3 protein. This repertoire shows around 790,000 distinct CDR3 sequences, roughly 44% found once; its top ten account for approximately 19%. Sequenced material: blood. These receptors came from a man in his sixties in good health. CDR3s include the opening cysteine and the closing phenylalanine or tryptophan. Each record gives: CDR3 protein, CDR3 DNA, V gene, clone size, D gene, J gene. D genes are given only for firm matches. Clone size appears in some rows only: once, few, many, or a class for an expanded clone.

CDR3aa: CASSLSGWQPQHF
CDR3nt: TGCGCCAGCAGCTTGTCAGGGTGGCAGCCCCAGCATTTT
v_gene: TRBV5-1
abundance: few
d_gene: .
j_gene: TRBJ1-5

CDR3aa: CASSTIGTSQETQYF
CDR3nt: TGTGCCAGCAGCACGATTGGGACATCCCAAGAGACCCAGTACTTC
v_gene: TRBV5-6
abundance: few
d_gene: .
j_gene: TRBJ2-5

CDR3aa: CASSLVAGSGGELFF
CDR3nt: TGTGCCAGCAGTTTAGTGGCAGGATCGGGCGGGGAGCTGTTTTTT
v_gene: TRBV12-3/TRBV12-4
abundance: .
d_gene: .
j_gene: TRBJ2-2

CDR3aa: CASKTDYSNQPQHF
CDR3nt: TGTGCCAGCAAAACAGATTATAGCAATCAGCCCCAGCATTTT
v_gene: TRBV27
abundance: once
d_gene: .
j_gene: TRBJ1-5

CDR3aa: CASSGWETGVGQETQYF
CDR3nt: TGCGCCAGCAGCGGTTGGGAAACAGGGGTTGGCCAAGAGACCCAGTACTTC
v_gene: TRBV5-1
abundance: .
d_gene: TRBD1
j_gene: TRBJ2-5

CDR3aa: CASSFGTGLTEAFF
CDR3nt: TGTGCCAGCAGCTTTGGGACAGGGCTGACTGAAGCTTTCTTT
v_gene: TRBV12-3/TRBV12-4
abundance: .
d_gene: TRBD1
j_gene: TRBJ1-1

CDR3aa: CSAREGAGGYTF
CDR3nt: TGCAGTGCTAGAGAGGGGGCAGGTGGCTACACCTTC
v_gene: TRBV20-1
abundance: few
d_gene: .
j_gene: TRBJ1-2

CDR3aa: CASSGGLQETQYF
CDR3nt: TGTGCCAGCTCGGGCGGACTGCAAGAGACCCAGTACTTC
v_gene: TRBV18
abundance: few
d_gene: .
j_gene: TRBJ2-5

CDR3aa: CSARDMPAGQLLAKNIQYF
CDR3nt: TGCAGTGCTAGAGATATGCCGGCGGGACAGTTACTAGCCAAAAACATTCAGTACTTC
v_gene: TRBV20-1
abundance: once
d_gene: .
j_gene: TRBJ2-4

CDR3aa: CASSLSSAEAFF
CDR3nt: TGTGCCAGCAGCTTAAGTTCCGCTGAAGCTTTCTTT
v_gene: TRBV7-9
abundance: many
d_gene: .
j_gene: TRBJ1-1

CDR3aa: CASSVDTGAGYTF
CDR3nt: TGCGCCAGCAGCGTGGACACAGGGGCGGGCTACACCTTC
v_gene: TRBV5-1
abundance: .
d_gene: TRBD1
j_gene: TRBJ1-2